This TCR beta chain comes out of a study of metastatic and nonmetastatic thyroid tumors. Study-level points and caveats: Versus benign nodules, malignant thyroid tumors reportedly had significantly higher TCR beta diversity, in blood and tumor.

The CDR3 is made up of 16 amino acids. CDR1 is SGHAT and CDR2 is FQNNGV in the germline V gene. J gave up 1 base and V 6 bases, and 7 bases lay outside the gene matches. TCRdb used MiXCR to call clones anew from the PCR reads. In the table there are some 25,000 clones, around 20% of which are singletons. Note on this clone: The target antigen is unknown. A much larger clone differs from this one at a single base, so this may be a read error. The conserved phenylalanine or tryptophan is not found at the CDR3 terminus, so this likely reflects a read error. The same CDR3 also results from other DNA sequences found in this sample.

Patients were all untreated before their thyroid surgery. Material for sequencing was blood. This chain joins TRBV11-2 and TRBJ1-2, with 11 bases fitting TRBD1. This sequence originates from a female donor with papillary thyroid cancer or a benign thyroid nodule (not recorded which). Some clones in this sample may be carry-over from other donors' samples. CDR3 region: CASSRGTGGYNYGYTL. The CDR3 nucleotides are TGTGCCAGCAGTAGAGGGACAGGGGGATATAACTATGGCTACACCCTC.